This TCR beta chain was identified in a study of human T cells and chemical hapten exposure. In the study overall: Alopecia areata, totalis or universalis affected patients, mainly female.

In regard to this clonotype: The antigen is undetermined.

Study-wide results and caveats: In comparison with controls, expanded TCRs gave rise to a significantly larger number of large CDR3 similarity clusters.

The V gene's germline CDR1 is KGHSH and CDR2 LQKENI. The ends lost 4 bases at V and 0 bases at J; junction bases unmatched: 6. This CDR3 has 16 amino acids. Time point meaning: patch test 2, 6 weeks after DPC sensitization. Treatment specified: therapeutic diphenylcyclopropenone sensitization with weekly scalp DPC. Per the study methods: Per sample, the median was around 100,000 TCRs, with values from roughly 23,000 to 640,000. TCRdb redid the calling of the RACE reads with MiXCR, one entry per CDR3 protein. The authors' filters were not applied to this entry. The sample consists of some 84,000 distinct CDR3 sequences, about 10% of them appearing once.

The sequence came from a woman in her forties or fifties with alopecia areata. Some clones in this sample may be carry-over from other donors' samples. This chain uses TRBV18 with TRBJ2-7, with TRBD2 matching 10 bases. The specimen was whole blood, collected in connection with sensitization to the hapten diphenylcyclopropenone (DPC). The CDR3 sequence is CASSQTLAGSSYEQYF. DNA for the CDR3: TGTGCCAGCTCACAAACACTAGCGGGGTCCTCCTACGAGCAGTACTTC.